A few counts support the clone carrying this TCR beta chain. Its antigen is not known. The CDR3 runs to 12 residues. Germline V gene sequence: CDR1 WSHSY, CDR2 SAAADI. V dropped 6 bases and J dropped 8 bases, with 10 bases sitting between them. The record originates from a study of graft-versus-host responses after intestinal transplantation. Overall study findings and caveats: High graft-versus-host to host-versus-graft clonal ratios were seen in allografts of patients with graft-donor T cell macrochimerism. Detected in recipient marrow were GvH clones, some of which were first observed in ileum or blood. Early post-transplant HvG declines showed an association with peak circulating GvH clone levels.

Grafts had their tissue processed, releasing intraepithelial and lamina propria lymphocytes. Assay used: immunoSEQ multiplex PCR; TCRdb lists only in-frame clones, some missing. The data contain about 7,400 clones, over 55% of them singletons. The sequenced sample was ileum tissue, obtained roughly 240 days after intestinal transplantation. The V gene is TRBV10-2, the J gene TRBJ2-2; D possibly matches TRBD1 or TRBD2 (6 bases each). The receptor was isolated from a human patient who received an intestinal transplant, so some T cells may come from the graft donor. The CDR3 sequence is CASREGTGELFF. The CDR3 bases are TGCGCCAGCAGGGAGGGGACAGGGGAGCTGTTTTTT.